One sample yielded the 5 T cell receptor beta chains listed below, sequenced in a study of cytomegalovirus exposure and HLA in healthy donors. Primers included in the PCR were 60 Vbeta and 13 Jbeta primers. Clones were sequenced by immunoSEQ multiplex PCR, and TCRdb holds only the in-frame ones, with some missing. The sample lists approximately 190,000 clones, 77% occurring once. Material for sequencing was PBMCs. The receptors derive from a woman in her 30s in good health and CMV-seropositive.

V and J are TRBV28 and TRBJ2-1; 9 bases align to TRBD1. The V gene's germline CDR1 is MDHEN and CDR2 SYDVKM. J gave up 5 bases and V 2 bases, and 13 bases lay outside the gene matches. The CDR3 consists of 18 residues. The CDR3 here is CASSLDPGIGTGNNEQFF. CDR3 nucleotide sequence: TGTGCCAGCAGTTTAGATCCCGGCATCGGGACAGGGAACAATGAGCAGTTCTTC.

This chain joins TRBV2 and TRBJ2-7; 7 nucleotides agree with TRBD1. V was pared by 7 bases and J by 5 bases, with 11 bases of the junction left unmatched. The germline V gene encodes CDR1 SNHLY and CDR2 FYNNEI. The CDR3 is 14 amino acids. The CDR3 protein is CASTRTGHGNEQYF. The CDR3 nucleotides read TGTGCCAGCACCCGGACAGGCCATGGGAACGAGCAGTACTTC.

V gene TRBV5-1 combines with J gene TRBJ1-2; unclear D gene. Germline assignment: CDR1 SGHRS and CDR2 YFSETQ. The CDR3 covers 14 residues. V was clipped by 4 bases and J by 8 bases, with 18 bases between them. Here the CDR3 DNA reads TGCGCCAGCAGCCCCCATGACGACTGGCGGGGCTACACCTTC. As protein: CASSPHDDWRGYTF.

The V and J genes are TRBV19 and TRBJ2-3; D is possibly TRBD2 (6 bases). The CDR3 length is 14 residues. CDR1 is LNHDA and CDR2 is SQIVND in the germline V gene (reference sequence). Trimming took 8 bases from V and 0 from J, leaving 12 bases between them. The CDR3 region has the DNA TGTGCCAGTTGTAGCGGAGCTAGCACAGATACGCAGTATTTT. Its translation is CASCSGASTDTQYF. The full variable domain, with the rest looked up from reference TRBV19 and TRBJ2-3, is DGGITQSPKYLFRKEGQNVTLSCEQNLNHDAMYWYRQDPGQGLRLIYYSQIVNDFQKGDIAEGYSVSREKKESFPLTVTSAQKNPTAFYLCASCSGASTDTQYFGPGTRLTVL.

CDR3 nucleotide sequence: TGTGCCAGCAGCCACGAAGGGGGCTATGGCTACACCTTC. Translation: CASSHEGGYGYTF. The J gene is TRBJ1-2, the V gene TRBV7-9; tentatively, D is TRBD1 (6 bases). With 5 bases removed from V and 4 bases from J, the gap between germline ends came to 11 bases. This CDR3 has 13 amino acids. Germline V gene lookup returns CDR1 SEHNR and CDR2 FQNEAQ (reference sequence).